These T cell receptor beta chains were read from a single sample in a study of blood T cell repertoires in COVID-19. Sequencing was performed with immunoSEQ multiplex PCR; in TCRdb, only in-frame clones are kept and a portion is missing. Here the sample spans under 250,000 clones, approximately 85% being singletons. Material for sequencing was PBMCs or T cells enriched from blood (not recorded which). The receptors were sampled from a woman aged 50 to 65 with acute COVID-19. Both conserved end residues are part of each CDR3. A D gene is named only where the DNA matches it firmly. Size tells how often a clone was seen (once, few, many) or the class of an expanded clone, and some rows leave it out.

CDR3: CASSHKNTEAFF
DNA: TGTGCCAGCAGCCATAAGAACACTGAAGCTTTCTTT
D: .
J: TRBJ1-1
size: .
V: TRBV3-1/TRBV3-2

CDR3: CASTADRAIYGYTF
DNA: TGTGCCAGCACCGCTGACAGGGCCATCTATGGCTACACCTTC
D: TRBD1
J: TRBJ1-2
size: .
V: TRBV6-5

CDR3: CASSLGGGASGELFF
DNA: TGTGCCAGCAGCTTGGGAGGGGGGGCCTCCGGGGAGCTGTTTTTT
D: .
J: TRBJ2-2
size: few
V: TRBV11-2

CDR3: CAWSVRQGYTEAFF
DNA: TGTGCCTGGAGTGTAAGGCAGGGGTACACTGAAGCTTTCTTT
D: .
J: TRBJ1-1
size: .
V: TRBV30

CDR3: CASRPYSNYGYTF
DNA: TGTGCCAGCAGACCTTACTCTAACTATGGCTACACCTTC
D: .
J: TRBJ1-2
size: .
V: TRBV2

CDR3: CASEIAGGQETQYF
DNA: TGTGCCAGCGAAATAGCGGGGGGACAAGAGACCCAGTACTTC
D: TRBD2
J: TRBJ2-5
size: .
V: TRBV5-4

CDR3: CASSTANQPQHF
DNA: TGTGCCAGCAGCACCGCGAATCAGCCCCAGCATTTT
D: .
J: TRBJ1-5
size: once
V: TRBV7-2

CDR3: CAWSKGGNTEAFF
DNA: TGTGCCTGGAGTAAAGGGGGGAACACTGAAGCTTTCTTT
D: .
J: TRBJ1-1
size: .
V: TRBV30

CDR3: CASSRGGSMNTEAFF
DNA: TGCGCCAGCAGCCGAGGCGGCTCGATGAACACTGAAGCTTTCTTT
D: .
J: TRBJ1-1
size: .
V: TRBV5-1

CDR3: CASSKRTGWANTEAFF
DNA: TGTGCCAGCAGCAAACGGACAGGGTGGGCGAACACTGAAGCTTTCTTT
D: TRBD1
J: TRBJ1-1
size: .
V: TRBV5-4

CDR3: CASREGPGGANEKLFF
DNA: TGTGCCAGTCGAGAGGGACCCGGGGGAGCTAATGAAAAACTGTTTTTT
D: .
J: TRBJ1-4
size: few
V: TRBV19

CDR3: CASSHGENYGYTF
DNA: TGTGCCAGCAGCCACGGTGAAAACTATGGCTACACCTTC
D: .
J: TRBJ1-2
size: .
V: TRBV3-1/TRBV3-2

CDR3: CASSGADNTDTQYF
DNA: TGTGCCAGCAGCGGGGCGGACAACACAGATACGCAGTATTTT
D: .
J: TRBJ2-3
size: .
V: TRBV5-4

CDR3: CASSSLGGASNQPQHF
DNA: TGTGCCAGCAGCTCATTGGGAGGGGCGAGCAATCAGCCCCAGCATTTT
D: .
J: TRBJ1-5
size: .
V: TRBV7-8

CDR3: CSARGTDEQYF
DNA: TGCAGTGCCCGCGGAACGGACGAGCAGTACTTC
D: .
J: TRBJ2-7
size: .
V: TRBV20-1

CDR3: CASSQDPRQGYEQFF
DNA: TGTGCCAGCAGCCAAGATCCCCGACAGGGATATGAGCAGTTCTTC
D: TRBD1
J: TRBJ2-1
size: .
V: TRBV4-2

CDR3: CASSLEAGRNTEAFF
DNA: TGTGCCAGCAGCTTAGAAGCGGGGAGGAACACTGAAGCTTTCTTT
D: .
J: TRBJ1-1
size: .
V: TRBV11-2

CDR3: CASSFSGGAYNEQFF
DNA: TGTGCCAGCAGTTTCAGCGGGGGTGCCTACAATGAGCAGTTCTTC
D: TRBD2
J: TRBJ2-1
size: .
V: TRBV3-1/TRBV3-2